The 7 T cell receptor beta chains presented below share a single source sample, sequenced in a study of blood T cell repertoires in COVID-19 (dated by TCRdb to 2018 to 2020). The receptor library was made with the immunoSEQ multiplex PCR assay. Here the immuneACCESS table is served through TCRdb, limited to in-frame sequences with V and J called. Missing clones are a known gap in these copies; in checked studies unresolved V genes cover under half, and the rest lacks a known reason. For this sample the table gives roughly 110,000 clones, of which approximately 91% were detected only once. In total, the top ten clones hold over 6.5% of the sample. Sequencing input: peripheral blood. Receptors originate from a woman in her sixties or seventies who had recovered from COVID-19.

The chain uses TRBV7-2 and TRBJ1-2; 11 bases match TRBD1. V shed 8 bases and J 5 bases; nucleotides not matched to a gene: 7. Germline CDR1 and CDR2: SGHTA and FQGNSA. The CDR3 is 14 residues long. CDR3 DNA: TGTGCCAGCGACCGGACAGGGGGCGAATATGGCTACACCTTC. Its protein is CASDRTGGEYGYTF.

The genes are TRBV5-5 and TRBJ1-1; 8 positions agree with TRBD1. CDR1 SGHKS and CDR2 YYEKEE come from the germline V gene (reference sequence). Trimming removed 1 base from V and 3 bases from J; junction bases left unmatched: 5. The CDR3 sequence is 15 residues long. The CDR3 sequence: CASSLRQGAYTEAFF. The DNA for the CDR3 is TGTGCCAGCAGCTTGCGCCAGGGGGCTTACACTGAAGCTTTCTTT.

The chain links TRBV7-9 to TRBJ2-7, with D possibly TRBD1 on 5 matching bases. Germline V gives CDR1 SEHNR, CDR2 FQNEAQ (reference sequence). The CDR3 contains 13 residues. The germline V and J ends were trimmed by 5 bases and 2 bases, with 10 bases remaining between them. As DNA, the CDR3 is TGTGCCAGCAGCACAGGATCTGCCTACGAGCAGTACTTC. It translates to CASSTGSAYEQYF.

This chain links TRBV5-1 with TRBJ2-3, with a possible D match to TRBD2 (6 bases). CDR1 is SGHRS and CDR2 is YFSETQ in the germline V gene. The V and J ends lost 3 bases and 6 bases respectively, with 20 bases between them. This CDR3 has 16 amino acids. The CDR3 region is CASSSDVGGIGDTQYF. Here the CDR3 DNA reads TGCGCCAGCAGCTCGGACGTGGGGGGTATCGGGGATACGCAGTATTTT.

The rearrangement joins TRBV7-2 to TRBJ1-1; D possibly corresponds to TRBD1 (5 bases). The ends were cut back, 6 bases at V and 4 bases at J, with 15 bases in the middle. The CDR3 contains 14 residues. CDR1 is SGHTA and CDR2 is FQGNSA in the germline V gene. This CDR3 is CASRPGTAPTEAFF. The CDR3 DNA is TGTGCCAGCAGACCCGGGACTGCCCCCACTGAAGCTTTCTTT.

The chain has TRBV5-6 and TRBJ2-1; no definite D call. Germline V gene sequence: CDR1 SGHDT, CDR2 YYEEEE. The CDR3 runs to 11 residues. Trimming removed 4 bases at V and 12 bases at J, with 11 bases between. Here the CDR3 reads CASSLRFVQFF. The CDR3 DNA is TGTGCCAGCAGCCTACGATTCGTGCAGTTCTTC.

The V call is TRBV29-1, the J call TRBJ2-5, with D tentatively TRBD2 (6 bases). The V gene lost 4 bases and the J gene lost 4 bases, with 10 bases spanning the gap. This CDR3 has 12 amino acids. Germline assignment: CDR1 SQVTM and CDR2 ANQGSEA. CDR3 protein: CSVGLGGETQYF. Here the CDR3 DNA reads TGCAGCGTTGGACTAGGCGGAGAGACCCAGTACTTC. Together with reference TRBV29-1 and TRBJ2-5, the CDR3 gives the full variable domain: SAVISQKPSRDICQRGTSLTIQCQVDSQVTMMFWYRQQPGQSLTLIATANQGSEATYESGFVIDKFPISRPNLTFSTLTVSNMSPEDSSIYLCSVGLGGETQYFGPGTRLLVL.